Each of the 23 T cell receptor beta chains below was sequenced from the same sample in a study of siplizumab effects on memory and regulatory T cells. TCRdb's table, derived via immunoSEQ multiplex PCR, lists solely in-frame clones and lacks some. The sample contains approximately 92,000 clones, about 95% of which appear only once. Material: non-Treg CD4+ T cells sorted from blood. The receptors derive from a human donor in good health.

The genes are TRBV7-3 and TRBJ2-2; weak D call: TRBD2 (5 bases). The CDR3 has 12 residues. Germline CDR1 is SGHTA and CDR2 is FQGTGA. V was pared by 5 bases and J by 8 bases, with 9 bases between. CDR3 in amino acids: CASSRAAGELFF. DNA for the CDR3: TGTGCCAGCAGCCGAGCGGCAGGGGAGCTGTTTTTT.

This clone was seen just once. This chain links TRBV18 with TRBJ2-1, with D possibly being TRBD1 (6 bases). Per germline, CDR1 KGHSH and CDR2 LQKENI. CDR3 length: 15 amino acids. Trimming shortened V by 3 bases and J by 9 bases, and 18 bases separated the two germline ends. The CDR3 DNA reads TGTGCCAGCTCACCCCTAGATTCGGACAGCAGTGAGCAGTTCTTC. This sequence encodes CASSPLDSDSSEQFF.

In DNA form, the CDR3 reads TGCGCCAGCAGCCCGACAGGGTCTTATAGCAATCAGCCCCAGCATTTT. Protein sequence: CASSPTGSYSNQPQHF. V and J are TRBV5-1 and TRBJ1-5, with TRBD1 matching over 7 bases. CDR3 size: 16 residues. The junction had 7 bases not matched to a gene; V was cut back by 4 bases and J by 0 bases. Germline CDR1 and CDR2: SGHRS and YFSETQ.

The chain combines TRBV19 with TRBJ2-5; tentatively, D is TRBD1 or TRBD2 (5 bases each). Germline CDR1 is LNHDA and CDR2 is SQIVND (reference sequence). The CDR3 runs to 15 residues. V lost 3 bases and J 3 bases, leaving 14 bases between the germline ends. The CDR3 coding sequence is TGTGCCAGTAGTATTGGGGGAACGAGAGAAGAGACCCAGTACTTC. This sequence encodes CASSIGGTREETQYF.

V is TRBV9 and J is TRBJ2-2; D gene uncertain. The CDR3 totals 13 residues. With 0 bases removed from V and 3 bases from J, the gap between germline ends came to 3 bases. The germline V gene has CDR1 SGDLS and CDR2 YYNGEE. CDR3 DNA sequence: TGTGCCAGCAGCGTAGCCTACACCGGGGAGCTGTTTTTT. Protein product: CASSVAYTGELFF.

This clone was seen just once. The V gene is TRBV5-5, the J gene TRBJ2-1, with TRBD2 matching 10 bases. The germline V gene encodes CDR1 SGHKS and CDR2 YYEKEE (reference sequence). CDR3 length: 15 amino acids. J was trimmed by 4 bases and V by 4 bases; bases with no gene match: 5. CDR3 sequence (DNA): TGTGCCAGCAGCGTAACTAGCGGGATGTACAATGAGCAGTTCTTC. This codes for CASSVTSGMYNEQFF.

In DNA form, the CDR3 reads TGTGCCAGCAGCCACAGGTTAAACTATGGCTACACCTTC. It translates to CASSHRLNYGYTF. V gene TRBV6-6 combines with J gene TRBJ1-2; D possibly corresponds to TRBD1 (5 bases). CDR1 and CDR2 (germline): MNHNY, SVGAGI (reference sequence). This CDR3 region has 13 residues. Trimming stripped 6 bases from V and 2 bases from J, with 10 bases between.

The chain is built from TRBV6-7 and TRBJ2-1, with 9 bases lining up with TRBD1. TRBV6-7 falls under the ORF class, with uncertain function. V was clipped by 6 bases and J by 13 bases; unmatched bases: 16. The CDR3 is 15 amino acids. The CDR3 spells CASRRTRDRVVDQFF. In DNA form, the CDR3 reads TGTGCCAGCAGGCGTACGCGGGACAGGGTTGTAGATCAGTTCTTC.

This clone was observed a handful of times. V gene TRBV6-1 combines with J gene TRBJ1-5; D is unclear. The length of the CDR3 is 14 residues. V dropped 0 bases and J dropped 6 bases, with 9 bases sitting between them. Germline CDR1 reads MNHNS; CDR2 reads SASEGT. CDR3 in amino acids: CASSEAWEGQPQHF. The DNA for the CDR3 is TGTGCCAGCAGTGAAGCTTGGGAAGGTCAGCCCCAGCATTTT.

The chain couples TRBV6-4 to TRBJ2-5, with D possibly matching TRBD1 (6 bases). The length of the CDR3 is 13 residues. The germline V gene encodes CDR1 MRHNA and CDR2 SNTAGT. Trimming removed 4 bases from V and 5 bases from J, with 11 bases in between. CDR3 bases: TGTGCCAGCAGTGCCGATCAGGGGGAGACCCAGTACTTC. It is translated as CASSADQGETQYF.

CDR3 bases: TGTGCCAGCAGACCTCGGGGTAGATCGAACACTGAAGCTTTCTTT. Protein product: CASRPRGRSNTEAFF. This chain joins TRBV27 and TRBJ1-1; D ambiguous. Trimming removed 6 bases from V and 1 base from J, with 15 bases in between. From germline, CDR1 is MNHEY and CDR2 SMNVEV (reference sequence). The CDR3 is 15 amino acids.

V is TRBV5-1 and J is TRBJ1-1; D remains ambiguous. The CDR3 has 13 residues. Germline lookup yields CDR1 SGHRS and CDR2 YFSETQ. The ends were cut back, 2 bases at V and 0 bases at J, with 5 bases in the middle. The chain's CDR3 is CASSLNLNTEAFF. The CDR3 DNA follows: TGCGCCAGCAGCTTAAACTTGAACACTGAAGCTTTCTTT.

The rearrangement links TRBV30 to TRBJ2-7; maybe TRBD1 (6 bases). Per the germline V gene, CDR1 is GTSNPN and CDR2 is SVGIG (reference sequence). Trimming shortened V by 0 bases and J by 2 bases, and 17 bases separated the two germline ends. The length of the CDR3 is 16 residues. CDR3 residues: CAWSVLRQVGAYEQYF. The CDR3 coding sequence is TGTGCCTGGAGTGTTTTAAGACAGGTGGGGGCCTACGAGCAGTACTTC.

The V call is TRBV11-2, the J call TRBJ2-5; D may match TRBD1 or TRBD2 (5 bases each). The CDR3 is 16 amino acids. CDR1 and CDR2 (germline): SGHAT, FQNNGV. V lost 3 bases and J 2 bases, leaving 16 bases between the germline ends. DNA of the CDR3: TGTGCCAGCAGCTTGAGGGGACGGGGCTTACAAGAGACCCAGTACTTC. Its protein is CASSLRGRGLQETQYF.

This chain connects TRBV28 to TRBJ1-5; TRBD1 matches at 9 bases. Germline-derived CDR1 and CDR2 are MDHEN and SYDVKM. This CDR3 contains 15 residues. Trimming cost V 8 bases and J 5 bases; bases outside gene matches: 10. The CDR3 spells CASSSGTGNYQPQHF. CDR3 coding DNA: TGTGCCAGCTCTTCCGGGACAGGGAACTATCAGCCCCAGCATTTT.

The chain uses TRBV18 and TRBJ1-2, with TRBD1 identical over 7 bases. The CDR3 contains 18 residues. Germline-derived CDR1 and CDR2 are KGHSH and LQKENI. Trimming cost V 1 base and J 2 bases; bases outside gene matches: 13. CDR3 DNA sequence: TGTGCCAGCTCACCACGGGAGGGGACAGCACGCTCAAACTATGGCTACACCTTC. It specifies CASSPREGTARSNYGYTF.

The genes are TRBV7-9 and TRBJ2-2; 8 bases match TRBD1. Germline CDR1 is SEHNR and CDR2 is FQNEAQ (reference sequence). The CDR3 is 17 residues long. V dropped 5 bases and J dropped 5; count of bases not matched to a gene: 13. The CDR3 loop reads CASSQKIVQGETGELFF. The CDR3 DNA is TGTGCCAGCAGCCAAAAGATCGTACAGGGGGAAACCGGGGAGCTGTTTTTT.

The chain links TRBV29-1 to TRBJ2-7; 8 bases match TRBD1. The CDR3 is 15 residues long. Per germline, CDR1 SQVTM and CDR2 ANQGSEA. Trimming took 5 bases from V and 3 from J; bases not matched to a gene: 12. CDR3 amino acids: CSVHSPRDRFYEQYF. The DNA of the CDR3 is TGCAGCGTTCACTCACCCCGGGACAGGTTCTACGAGCAGTACTTC.

The V call is TRBV6-1, the J call TRBJ2-3, with TRBD1 matching over 8 bases. Trimming removed 9 bases from V and 2 bases from J; junction bases left unmatched: 7. From germline, CDR1 is MNHNS and CDR2 SASEGT. CDR3 length: 14 amino acids. The CDR3 DNA sequence: TGTGCCAGTGGACAGGGCCCGTACACAGATACGCAGTATTTT. Protein sequence: CASGQGPYTDTQYF.

This chain links TRBV27 with TRBJ2-5, with D unclear. Trimming took 4 bases from V and 4 from J, leaving 13 bases between them. This CDR3 contains 14 residues. Germline CDR1 reads MNHEY; CDR2 reads SMNVEV (reference sequence). CDR3 protein: CASSYSRVGETQYF. In nucleotides, the CDR3 is TGTGCCAGCAGTTACTCAAGGGTTGGAGAGACCCAGTACTTC.

The rearrangement joins TRBV4-2 to TRBJ2-5; 8 positions agree with TRBD2. The CDR3 spans 18 residues. Per the germline V gene, CDR1 is LGHNA and CDR2 is YNFKEQ. The V segment lost 1 base and the J segment 4 bases; nucleotides outside the gene matches: 14. The CDR3 coding sequence is TGTGCCAGCAGCCAAGTCTTTAAAGCGGGAGTCGGGGCAGAGACCCAGTACTTC. This sequence encodes CASSQVFKAGVGAETQYF.

This chain uses TRBV5-4 with TRBJ1-2; 7 bases are a match to TRBD1. The V gene end was trimmed by 4 bases and the J gene end by 0 bases; junction bases not matched to a gene: 6. There are 15 residues in the CDR3. The germline V gene encodes CDR1 SGHNT and CDR2 YYREEE (reference sequence). CDR3: CASSRRDRANYGYTF. The CDR3 nucleotides read TGTGCCAGCAGCCGCCGGGACAGAGCTAACTATGGCTACACCTTC. The full variable domain, completed using reference TRBV5-4 and TRBJ1-2, is ETGVTQSPTHLIKTRGQQVTLRCSSQSGHNTVSWYQQALGQGPQFIFQYYREEENGRGNFPPRFSGLQFPNYSSELNVNALELDDSALYLCASSRRDRANYGYTFGSGTRLTVV.

The chain is built from TRBV5-1 and TRBJ1-1, with 7 nucleotides matching TRBD1. Germline V gene lookup returns CDR1 SGHRS and CDR2 YFSETQ. V shed 2 bases and J 4 bases; nucleotides not matched to a gene: 8. The CDR3 loop spans 15 amino acids. Written as DNA, the CDR3 is TGCGCCAGCAGCTTATGGACAGGCAGCGGCACTGAAGCTTTCTTT. Amino acids: CASSLWTGSGTEAFF.